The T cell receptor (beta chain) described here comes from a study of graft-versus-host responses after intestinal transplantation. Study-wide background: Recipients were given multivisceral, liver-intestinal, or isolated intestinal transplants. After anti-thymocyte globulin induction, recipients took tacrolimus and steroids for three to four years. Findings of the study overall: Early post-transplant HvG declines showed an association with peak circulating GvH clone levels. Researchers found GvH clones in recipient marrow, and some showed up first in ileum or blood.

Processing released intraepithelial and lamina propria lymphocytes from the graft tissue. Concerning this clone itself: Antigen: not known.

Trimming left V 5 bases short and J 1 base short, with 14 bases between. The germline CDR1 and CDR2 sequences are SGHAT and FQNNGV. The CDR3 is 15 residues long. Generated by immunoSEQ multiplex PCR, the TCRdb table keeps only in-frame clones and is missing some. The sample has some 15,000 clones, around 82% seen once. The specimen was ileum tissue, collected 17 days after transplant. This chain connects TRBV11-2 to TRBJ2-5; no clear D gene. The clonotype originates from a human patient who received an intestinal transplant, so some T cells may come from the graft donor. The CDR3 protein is CASSHWVGIQETQYF. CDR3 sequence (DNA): TGTGCCAGCAGCCACTGGGTCGGAATCCAAGAGACCCAGTACTTC.